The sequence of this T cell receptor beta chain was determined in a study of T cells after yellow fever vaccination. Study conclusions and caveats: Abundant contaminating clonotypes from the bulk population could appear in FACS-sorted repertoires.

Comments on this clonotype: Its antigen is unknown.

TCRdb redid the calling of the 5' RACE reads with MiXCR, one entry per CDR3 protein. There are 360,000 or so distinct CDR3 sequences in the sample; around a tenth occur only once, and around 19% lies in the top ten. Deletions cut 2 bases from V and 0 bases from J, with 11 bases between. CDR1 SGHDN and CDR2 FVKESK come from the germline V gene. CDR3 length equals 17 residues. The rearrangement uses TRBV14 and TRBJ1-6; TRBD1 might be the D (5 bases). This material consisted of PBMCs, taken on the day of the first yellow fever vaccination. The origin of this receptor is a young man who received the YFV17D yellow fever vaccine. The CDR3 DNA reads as TGTGCCAGCAGCCAAACGGTCGACAGCTCCTATAATTCACCCCTCCACTTT. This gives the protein CASSQTVDSSYNSPLHF.